This T cell receptor beta chain emerged from a study of a mutant IDH1 vaccine in newly diagnosed glioma (dated by TCRdb to the early 2020s). Describing the broader study: Patients were given eight vaccinations, in weeks 1, 3, 5, 7, 11, 15, 19 and 23, which matched visits V03 through V10. Of the 32 patients who were treated, about 62% were male and roughly 40% were female, and the mean age was around 41 years. Prior to enrollment, patients had been given standard therapy consisting of radiotherapy alone, temozolomide alone, or radiochemotherapy with temozolomide, with the combination given to most patients. For exploratory analyses, about two dozen treated patients had longitudinal TCRB deep sequencing done wherever samples were available. Peripheral blood was collected at six visits: V03 (baseline), V05, V07, V10, V12 and V13. Vaccination started 4-6 weeks after radiotherapy alone, or was given together with temozolomide cycles in the groups whose treatment included chemotherapy.

Library construction relied on the immunoSEQ multiplex PCR assay. Rearranged TCR beta chain sequences were amplified with the hsTCRB Kit following the manufacturer's protocol. An Illumina MiSeq was used to sequence the TCRB libraries. In the source study's methods: The proprietary platform of the kit vendor was used for demultiplexing, trimming and gene mapping. TCRdb obtained this table from immuneACCESS and retained in-frame rearrangements with V and J assigned. These tables miss some clones; where compared with another copy, unresolved V genes account for less than half of the shortfall, and the remainder is unexplained. The V and J calls and clone size come from that table; D and trimming were worked out from the DNA. Within this sample are over 35,000 clones, with roughly 92% of them counted one time only. Of the sample, over 2.5% falls within the top ten clones. Broader findings and caveats from the paper: Vaccine-induced immune responses across multiple MHC alleles were detected in approximately 94% of patients. According to the authors, sample limitations meant that analyses of patient blood samples could not be reproduced. Pseudoprogression seemed to be unrelated to changes in the top peripheral T cell clonotypes found by TCRB sequencing. Availability determined which PBMC samples were chosen for TCRB deep sequencing.

With regard to this clone: Its specific antigen is unknown. Base qualities are not at hand, and no much larger clone is one base apart.

The time point label, read with the paper, signifies: week 5, during vaccination. Every vaccine dose consisted of 300 ug of a 20-mer mutant IDH1 peptide in Montanide, administered subcutaneously together with topical imiquimod. The donors had newly diagnosed IDH1-mutant astrocytomas of WHO grade 3 or 4 that showed loss of nuclear ATRX. The samples were drawn from NOA16, a multicentre, single-arm, open-label phase I trial in Germany that tested a mutant IDH1 peptide vaccine in humans for the first time. Genomic DNA for TCRB sequencing was extracted from EDTA blood using the DNeasy Blood and Tissue Kit. The origin of this receptor is a man aged 45 to 65 with glioma. Here the sequenced sample was PBMCs, taken from a glioma patient whose treatment included an IDH1 peptide vaccine.

Here the CDR3 is given as CASSLGRINYGYTF. The nucleotide sequence reads as follows: TGTGCCAGCAGCTTAGGCCGGATAAACTATGGCTACACCTTC. The sequence links TRBV7-8 to TRBJ1-2; the D gene identity is not certain. From cysteine to phenylalanine, the CDR3 is 14 amino acids long. Solely the CDR3 DNA is kept, with 42 bases framed from the first base. The junction carries 8 bases between V and J, which are trimmed by 1 base and 2 bases respectively. Via the germline V gene, CDR1 is SGHVS and CDR2 FQNEAQ.